The entry below gives a single T cell receptor beta chain sequence along with its context. This clonotype was seen only a few times. Which antigen it targets is not known. No per-base quality is available; no much larger clone lies one base away. These data belong to a study of identical twins (dated by TCRdb to about 2016). In terms of the full investigation: To test whether fetal clonotypes persist, this study deep-sequenced TCR alpha and beta repertoires from monozygotic twins, from unrelated adults of various ages, and from cord blood. To rule out contamination, replicate twin experiments were performed at different times with different library preparation protocols.

Overall study outcomes, separate from this receptor: Conclusions relied on cross-sectional statistical analysis, since the same donors could not be followed over many years. Compared with coincidental sharing between unrelated individuals, out-of-frame TCR alpha sequences shared between twins had an excess of sequences with low generation probability. Invariant T cells such as MAIT and iNKT could partly confound zero-insertion analyses, though diverse VJ usage argued against this for most clonotypes. Abundant cord blood beta clonotypes carried fewer insertions; young adult naive repertoires showed a weaker similar trend, while memory repertoires showed none. Out-of-frame TCR alpha sharing in monozygotic twins was systematically underestimated by recombination models, whereas sharing between unrelated individuals was in agreement with the recombination models. Excess twin sharing in beta out-of-frame sequences was weaker because fewer shared sequences lowered the signal-to-noise ratio.

All donors were healthy Caucasians. Using Miltenyi CD45RO+ enrichment and human naive T-cell isolation kits, memory (CD45RO+) and naive T cells were isolated from PBMC. According to the germline V gene, CDR1 reads LGHNA and CDR2 reads YNFKEQ. The CDR3 measures 15 amino acids from cysteine to phenylalanine. The only DNA kept is the CDR3, 45 bases in frame from the first base. Trimming removed 1 base from V and 0 bases from J, leaving 8 bases between the germline ends. The library was produced with 5' RACE. The listed sequencing device is Illumina HiSeq 2000. A universal primer binding site was introduced by template switching, and a unique molecular identifier was present in the final cDNA, enabling accurate counting of TCR cDNA molecules. Specific primers in the conserved constant-segment region were used to synthesize first-strand cDNA for the TCR alpha and beta chains. To control for contamination, every cDNA library carried two barcodes: a SMART-Mk sample barcode plus Illumina barcodes. TruSeq adapter sequences and Illumina sample barcodes were added in two successive PCR steps. TCR alpha and beta cDNA libraries were sequenced on the Illumina HiSeq platform with custom primers. The authors' analysis ran thus. Raw reads were processed with MiGEC to extract unique molecular identifiers, and MiXCR was used to determine CDR3 positions. For each individual, recombination models were inferred using an EM algorithm with the repgenHMM and IGoR tools. The tcR package in R was used for shared clonotype analysis, with sharing normalized by the product of cloneset sizes. Out-of-frame nonproductive sequences were analyzed to study raw recombination free of thymic and clonal selection effects. The public reads were reprocessed in TCRdb via fastp at Q25 and MiXCR, keeping in-frame beta chains. Rows are combined by CDR3 protein, so each entry shows the most common genes and DNA. For this entry, the V and J calls and clone size follow TCRdb and not the study's own pipeline. The sample table shows a few hundred thousand distinct CDR3 sequences, and roughly 10% are seen once. Over 8% of the sample is held by the ten biggest clonotypes.

The sequencing input was memory T cells sorted from blood. According to the study, the label for this sample's cell subset or site signals: CD45RO+ enriched T cells. The chain uses TRBV4-2 and TRBJ2-3, with TRBD2 as a weak D call on 5 bases. This receptor was obtained from a man aged 45-65 years in good health. The CDR3 sequence is CASSQGLPSTDTQYF. In nucleotide form, the sequence is TGTGCCAGCAGCCAAGGACTACCTAGCACAGATACGCAGTATTTT.